A selection of T cell receptor beta chains follows, all from one sample in a study of T cells in Graves' hyperthyroidism and ophthalmopathy. TCRdb analysed the multiplex PCR reads with MiXCR anew, one entry per CDR3 protein. The data hold 300,000 or so distinct CDR3 sequences, with around a fifth observed a single time. The sequencing input was blood. Source of these receptors: a woman between 45 and 65 years old with Graves' hyperthyroidism. CDR3s include the opening cysteine and the closing phenylalanine or tryptophan. D genes are given only for firm matches. For some rows the clone size is stated as once, few or many, or as a class when expanded; others skip it.

clone size: NA; V gene: TRBV19; J gene: TRBJ2-2; D gene: NA; CDR3 protein: CASSIRGLDTGELFF; CDR3 DNA: TGTGCCAGTAGTATTCGGGGCTTGGACACCGGGGAGCTGTTTTTT
clone size: once; V gene: TRBV19; J gene: TRBJ2-3; D gene: TRBD2; CDR3 protein: CASSMERGTSTDTQYF; CDR3 DNA: TGTGCCAGTAGTATGGAGCGGGGGACTAGCACAGATACGCAGTATTTT
clone size: few; V gene: TRBV7-9; J gene: TRBJ2-5; D gene: NA; CDR3 protein: CASSLPLSLAGQETQYF; CDR3 DNA: TGTGCCAGCAGCTTACCTCTGAGCCTTGCTGGCCAAGAGACCCAGTACTTC
clone size: many; V gene: TRBV18; J gene: TRBJ2-1; D gene: NA; CDR3 protein: CASSQKTPGKSVGQFF; CDR3 DNA: TGTGCCAGCTCGCAAAAGACGCCAGGGAAGAGTGTTGGGCAGTTCTTC
clone size: few; V gene: TRBV20-1; J gene: TRBJ1-1; D gene: NA; CDR3 protein: CSARDQIGENTEAFF; CDR3 DNA: TGCAGTGCTAGAGATCAAATAGGGGAGAACACTGAAGCTTTCTTT
clone size: many; V gene: TRBV28; J gene: TRBJ2-4; D gene: NA; CDR3 protein: CASSSHQRAKNIQYF; CDR3 DNA: TGTGCCAGCAGTTCCCACCAGCGAGCCAAAAACATTCAGTACTTC
clone size: NA; V gene: TRBV28; J gene: TRBJ1-1; D gene: TRBD1; CDR3 protein: CASTLRQGRGTEAFF; CDR3 DNA: TGTGCCAGCACCCTTAGACAGGGTCGGGGCACTGAAGCTTTCTTT
clone size: many; V gene: TRBV3-1; J gene: TRBJ1-3; D gene: NA; CDR3 protein: CASSQEGQRNTIYF; CDR3 DNA: TGTGCCAGCAGCCAAGAAGGACAGCGAAACACCATATATTTT
clone size: few; V gene: TRBV24-1; J gene: TRBJ2-7; D gene: TRBD1; CDR3 protein: CATSDPGTGNREQYF; CDR3 DNA: TGTGCCACCAGTGACCCCGGGACAGGGAACCGCGAGCAGTACTTC
clone size: few; V gene: TRBV3-1; J gene: TRBJ2-7; D gene: NA; CDR3 protein: CASSQVGGAGEQYF; CDR3 DNA: TGTGCCAGCAGCCAAGTTGGGGGGGCCGGTGAGCAGTACTTC
clone size: NA; V gene: TRBV30; J gene: TRBJ1-1; D gene: NA; CDR3 protein: CAWKGGRTSVGEAFF; CDR3 DNA: TGTGCCTGGAAGGGTGGCCGGACCTCAGTGGGTGAAGCTTTCTTT
clone size: once; V gene: TRBV7-9; J gene: TRBJ2-5; D gene: TRBD2; CDR3 protein: CASSPSLAGGPETQYF; CDR3 DNA: TGTGCCAGCAGCCCTAGCCTAGCGGGAGGGCCAGAGACCCAGTACTTC
clone size: many; V gene: TRBV28; J gene: TRBJ2-2; D gene: NA; CDR3 protein: CASSPQDRNTGELFF; CDR3 DNA: TGTGCCAGCAGTCCCCAGGACAGGAACACCGGGGAGCTGTTTTTT
clone size: many; V gene: TRBV12-5; J gene: TRBJ1-1; D gene: TRBD1; CDR3 protein: CASALGQGSTEAFF; CDR3 DNA: TGTGCTAGTGCCTTGGGACAGGGAAGTACTGAAGCTTTCTTT
clone size: NA; V gene: TRBV7-2; J gene: TRBJ2-7; D gene: TRBD2; CDR3 protein: CASSRTSGMAYEQYF; CDR3 DNA: TGTGCCAGCAGCCGAACTAGCGGGATGGCCTACGAGCAGTACTTC
clone size: NA; V gene: TRBV7-2; J gene: TRBJ1-2; D gene: TRBD1; CDR3 protein: CASGLLGGQGAANYGYTF; CDR3 DNA: TGTGCCAGCGGCTTACTGGGGGGACAGGGAGCAGCTAACTATGGCTACACCTTC
clone size: few; V gene: TRBV7-9; J gene: TRBJ1-6; D gene: NA; CDR3 protein: CASSSPLSPLHF; CDR3 DNA: TGTGCCAGCAGCTCGCCTCTCTCACCCCTCCACTTT
clone size: many; V gene: TRBV2; J gene: TRBJ1-2; D gene: NA; CDR3 protein: CASSDRSANYGYTF; CDR3 DNA: TGTGCCAGCAGTGACAGGTCAGCTAACTATGGCTACACCTTC
clone size: few; V gene: TRBV27; J gene: TRBJ1-2; D gene: NA; CDR3 protein: CASSLSGTTYGYTF; CDR3 DNA: TGTGCCAGCAGTTTATCCGGGACAACCTATGGCTACACCTTC
clone size: many; V gene: TRBV18; J gene: TRBJ1-1; D gene: NA; CDR3 protein: CASLQGPTEAFF; CDR3 DNA: TGTGCCAGCTTACAGGGTCCCACTGAAGCTTTCTTT
clone size: NA; V gene: TRBV19; J gene: TRBJ2-2; D gene: TRBD1; CDR3 protein: CASSARTGADTGELFF; CDR3 DNA: TGTGCCAGTAGTGCCAGGACAGGGGCGGACACCGGGGAGCTGTTTTTT
clone size: many; V gene: TRBV7-6; J gene: TRBJ2-1; D gene: TRBD2; CDR3 protein: CASSFGLAGINNEQFF; CDR3 DNA: TGTGCCAGCAGCTTCGGACTAGCGGGGATTAACAATGAGCAGTTCTTC
clone size: NA; V gene: TRBV7-9; J gene: TRBJ2-7; D gene: NA; CDR3 protein: CASSLSSITSYEQYF; CDR3 DNA: TGTGCCAGCAGCTTATCGTCGATCACCAGCTACGAGCAGTACTTC
clone size: many; V gene: TRBV30; J gene: TRBJ2-5; D gene: NA; CDR3 protein: CAWSRNLGRETQYF; CDR3 DNA: TGTGCCTGGAGTCGAAACCTAGGGAGGGAGACCCAGTACTTC
clone size: NA; V gene: TRBV20-1; J gene: TRBJ1-5; D gene: NA; CDR3 protein: CSARGRRNSNQPQHF; CDR3 DNA: TGCAGTGCTAGAGGCCGTCGTAATAGCAATCAGCCCCAGCATTTT
clone size: NA; V gene: TRBV28; J gene: TRBJ1-5; D gene: NA; CDR3 protein: CASSSPGGNQPQHF; CDR3 DNA: TGTGCCAGCAGTTCCCCTGGGGGAAATCAGCCCCAGCATTTT
clone size: NA; V gene: TRBV28; J gene: TRBJ2-7; D gene: TRBD2; CDR3 protein: CASRTSGTPYEQYF; CDR3 DNA: TGTGCCAGCAGGACTAGCGGGACCCCCTACGAGCAGTACTTC